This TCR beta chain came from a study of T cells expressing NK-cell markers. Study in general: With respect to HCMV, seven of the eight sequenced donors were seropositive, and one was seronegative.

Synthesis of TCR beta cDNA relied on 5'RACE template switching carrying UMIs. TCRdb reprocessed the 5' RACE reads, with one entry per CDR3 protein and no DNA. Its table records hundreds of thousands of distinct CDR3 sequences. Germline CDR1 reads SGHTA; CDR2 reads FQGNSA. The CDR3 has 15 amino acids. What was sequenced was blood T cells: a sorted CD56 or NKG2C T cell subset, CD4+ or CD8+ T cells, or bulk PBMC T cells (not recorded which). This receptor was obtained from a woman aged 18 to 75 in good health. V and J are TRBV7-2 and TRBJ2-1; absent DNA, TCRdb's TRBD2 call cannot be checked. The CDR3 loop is CASSQEGLAYNEQFF.